This is a list of T cell receptor beta chains from one sample in a study of blood T cell repertoires in COVID-19. Profiled with immunoSEQ multiplex PCR; TCRdb holds only in-frame clones, not every one. Counted here are approximately 150,000 clones, approximately 83% occurring once; the ten biggest clones make up more than 4.5%. Source material: PBMCs or T cells enriched from blood (not recorded which). The receptors stem from an older man who had been exposed to COVID-19. CDR3s include the opening cysteine and the closing phenylalanine or tryptophan. A D gene is named only where the DNA matches it firmly. Clone size appears in some rows only: once, few, many, or a class for an expanded clone.

TRBV5-6	TRBJ1-1	NA	NA	CASSFSPGKGTEAFF	TGTGCCAGCAGCTTCTCCCCCGGGAAGGGCACTGAAGCTTTCTTT
TRBV9	TRBJ2-1	TRBD2	once	CASSVGVAGVHEQFF	TGTGCCAGCAGCGTAGGGGTAGCGGGAGTCCATGAGCAGTTCTTC
TRBV5-6	TRBJ1-1	NA	NA	CASSLLSLNTEAFF	TGTGCCAGCAGCTTGTTATCTTTGAACACTGAAGCTTTCTTT
TRBV7-5	TRBJ2-7	NA	NA	CARSLKGRRGYEQYF	TGTGCCAGAAGCTTAAAGGGAAGGAGGGGCTACGAGCAGTACTTC
TRBV5-1	TRBJ1-1	NA	NA	CASSLDGMGTEAFF	TGCGCCAGCAGCTTGGACGGGATGGGAACTGAAGCTTTCTTT
TRBV7-2	TRBJ1-4	TRBD1	NA	CASSASTGRNEKLFF	TGTGCCAGCAGCGCGTCGACAGGGCGGAATGAAAAACTGTTTTTT
TRBV19	TRBJ1-2	TRBD1	NA	CASSIRQGGGYTF	TGTGCCAGTAGTATCAGACAGGGTGGTGGCTACACCTTC
TRBV10-3	TRBJ2-3	TRBD1	NA	CAIRSPGQGAADTQYF	TGTGCCATCAGATCGCCGGGACAGGGGGCCGCAGATACGCAGTATTTT
TRBV28	TRBJ2-7	NA	NA	CASYSVEGEQYF	TGTGCCAGCTACTCGGTCGAGGGCGAGCAGTACTTC
TRBV6-1	TRBJ2-5	NA	NA	CASTDPGAETQYF	TGTGCCAGCACCGATCCAGGGGCAGAGACCCAGTACTTC
TRBV19	TRBJ1-5	TRBD1	NA	CASSMGGDRDKPQHF	TGTGCCAGTAGTATGGGGGGGGACAGGGACAAGCCCCAGCATTTT
TRBV3-1/TRBV3-2	TRBJ1-5	NA	NA	CASSQRGGNQPQHF	TGTGCCAGCAGCCAACGCGGGGGCAATCAGCCCCAGCATTTT
TRBV7-2	TRBJ2-3	TRBD2	NA	CASSLTSASHTDTQYF	TGTGCCAGCAGCCTGACTAGCGCAAGCCACACAGATACGCAGTATTTT
TRBV5-8	TRBJ2-5	NA	NA	CASSFYPGKETQYF	TGTGCCAGCAGCTTTTATCCAGGGAAAGAGACCCAGTACTTC
TRBV9	TRBJ1-1	TRBD1	NA	CASSAGSGTGKGAFF	TGTGCCAGCAGCGCAGGTTCCGGGACAGGGAAGGGGGCTTTCTTT
TRBV6-1	TRBJ1-2	NA	few	CASSEYPYGYTF	TGTGCCAGCAGTGAGTATCCGTATGGCTACACCTTC
TRBV6-2/TRBV6-3	TRBJ1-5	NA	NA	CASSFPLSQGGDNQPQHF	TGTGCCAGCAGTTTCCCCCTCTCTCAGGGAGGTGATAATCAGCCCCAGCATTTT
TRBV6-2/TRBV6-3	TRBJ2-3	TRBD2	NA	CASSSGTSGSSTQYF	TGTGCCAGCAGTTCCGGGACTAGCGGGAGTAGTACGCAGTATTTT
TRBV11-3	TRBJ1-1	NA	NA	CASSKGANTEAFF	TGTGCCAGCAGCAAAGGGGCGAACACTGAAGCTTTCTTT
TRBV9	TRBJ2-2	TRBD2	NA	CASSEGTRLAYTGELFF	TGTGCCAGCAGTGAAGGAACTAGACTAGCGTACACCGGGGAGCTGTTTTTT
TRBV5-6	TRBJ2-3	TRBD2	NA	CASSLVGLAEPRATDTQYF	TGTGCCAGCAGCTTGGTCGGTCTAGCGGAACCAAGGGCGACAGATACGCAGTATTTT
TRBV7-2	TRBJ2-3	NA	NA	CASSFSSTDTQYF	TGTGCCAGCAGCTTCTCTAGCACAGATACGCAGTATTTT
TRBV5-1	TRBJ2-7	NA	NA	CASSLDRTAAYEQYF	TGCGCCAGCAGCTTGGATAGGACTGCGGCCTACGAGCAGTACTTC
TRBV12-3/TRBV12-4	TRBJ2-2	NA	few	CASSPAEAGELFF	TGTGCCAGCAGTCCGGCGGAGGCCGGGGAGCTGTTTTTT
TRBV2	TRBJ1-1	TRBD1	once	CASSSRTGGGTEAFF	TGTGCCAGCAGTTCTCGGACAGGGGGCGGAACTGAAGCTTTCTTT